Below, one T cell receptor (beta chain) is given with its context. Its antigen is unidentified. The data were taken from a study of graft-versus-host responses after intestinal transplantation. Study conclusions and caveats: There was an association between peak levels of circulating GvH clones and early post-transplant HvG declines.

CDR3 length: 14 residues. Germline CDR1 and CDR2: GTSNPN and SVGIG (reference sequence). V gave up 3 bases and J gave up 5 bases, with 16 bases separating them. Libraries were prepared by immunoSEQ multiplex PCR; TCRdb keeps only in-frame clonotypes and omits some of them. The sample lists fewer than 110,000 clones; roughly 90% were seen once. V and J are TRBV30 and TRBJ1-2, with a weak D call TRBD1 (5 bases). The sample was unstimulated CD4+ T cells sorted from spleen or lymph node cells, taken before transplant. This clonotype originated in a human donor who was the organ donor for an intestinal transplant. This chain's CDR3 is CAWRSRDGAYGYTF. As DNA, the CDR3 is TGTGCCTGGAGGTCCAGGGATGGTGCGTATGGCTACACCTTC.